The rows below give T cell receptor beta chains drawn from one sample of a study of blood T cell repertoires in COVID-19. Clones were read by immunoSEQ multiplex PCR, and TCRdb kept only the in-frame ones, dropping some. The sample consists of under 300,000 clones, about 86% of them appearing once. What was sequenced was peripheral blood. These receptors all come from a man in his 60s with acute or convalescent COVID-19. Both conserved end residues are part of each CDR3. The order of the fields is CDR3 length, D gene, J gene, clone size, V gene, CDR3 DNA, CDR3 protein. The D gene is left open where the match is weak. Some rows have no size entry. The others give once, few or many, or a class for an expanded clone.

14,TRBD1,TRBJ1-4,-,TRBV19,TGTGCCAGTAGTACCGGGACAGGGGATGAAAAACTGTTTTTT,CASSTGTGDEKLFF
15,TRBD1,TRBJ2-5,-,TRBV4-1,TGCGCCAGCAGCGACCCCGGGACAGGGCAAGAGACCCAGTACTTC,CASSDPGTGQETQYF
13,-,TRBJ2-7,-,TRBV30,TGTGCCAGCTCTCTAGTGGGGGGCTACGAGCAGTACTTC,CASSLVGGYEQYF
15,TRBD1,TRBJ2-7,-,TRBV7-8,TGTGCCAGCAGCCTCGCACGACAGGGGGCCCACGAGCAGTACTTC,CASSLARQGAHEQYF
15,TRBD1,TRBJ1-1,-,TRBV4-2,TGTGCCAGCAGCCCCCGGACAGGGCGATGGACTGAAGCTTTCTTT,CASSPRTGRWTEAFF
15,TRBD1,TRBJ1-4,-,TRBV5-4,TGTGCCAGCAGCTTGTACGGGACAGGGAATGAAAAACTGTTTTTT,CASSLYGTGNEKLFF
11,-,TRBJ2-7,once,TRBV20-1,TGCAGTGCTAGAGGAGGGTTTGAGCAGTACTTC,CSARGGFEQYF
14,-,TRBJ1-4,-,TRBV30,TGTGCCTGGAGTTACTTACCAACTAATGAAAAACTGTTTTTT,CAWSYLPTNEKLFF
13,-,TRBJ1-1,-,TRBV9,TGTGCCAGCAGCGGGAGTAGGAACACTGAAGCTTTCTTT,CASSGSRNTEAFF
14,-,TRBJ1-2,-,TRBV5-4,TGTGCCAGCAGCTCCCAGACAGCTTTCTATGGCTACACCTTC,CASSSQTAFYGYTF
13,TRBD1,TRBJ1-5,-,TRBV7-8,TGTGCCAGCAACCGACAGGGCGATCAGCCCCAGCATTTT,CASNRQGDQPQHF
15,-,TRBJ1-1,few,TRBV6-2/TRBV6-3,TGTGCCAGCAGTCCCCTTGGAGTGACGAACACTGAAGCTTTCTTT,CASSPLGVTNTEAFF
16,TRBD2,TRBJ2-7,once,TRBV28,TGTGCCAGCAGTTTATTAGGAGCGGGAGCACGAGGCGAGCAGTACTTC,CASSLLGAGARGEQYF
17,-,TRBJ2-5,few,TRBV21-1,TGTGCCAGCAGCAAAGCTGGGCAGGGGGTGACCCAAGAGACCCAGTACTTC,CASSKAGQGVTQETQYF
14,-,TRBJ1-1,-,TRBV5-4,TGTGCCAGCAGCTTGACAGACATGAACACTGAAGCTTTCTTT,CASSLTDMNTEAFF
15,TRBD1,TRBJ2-7,-,TRBV19,TGTGCCAGTAGTAGCCCAGGGACAGGATCCTACGAGCAGTACTTC,CASSSPGTGSYEQYF
13,-,TRBJ2-2,-,TRBV27,TGTGCCAGCACGGGAGTGTACACCGGGGAGCTGTTTTTT,CASTGVYTGELFF
17,-,TRBJ2-2,-,TRBV24-1,TGTGCCACCAGTGCTCCACTAAACGGGAGATACACCGGGGAGCTGTTTTTT,CATSAPLNGRYTGELFF
15,-,TRBJ1-4,once,TRBV7-2,TGTGCCAGCGGGCCGGAGGGCAAGAGGAATGAAAAACTGTTTTTT,CASGPEGKRNEKLFF
14,TRBD1,TRBJ1-1,-,TRBV5-6,TGTGCCAGCAGCTTGACAGGGGGCAACACTGAAGCTTTCTTT,CASSLTGGNTEAFF
14,-,TRBJ1-5,-,TRBV3-1/TRBV3-2,TGTGCCAGCAGCCAGGGGGGTAGCAATCAGCCCCAGCATTTT,CASSQGGSNQPQHF
13,-,TRBJ1-1,-,TRBV6-5,TGTGCCAGCAGTTACCCCGGGACAAGAGAAGCTTTCTTT,CASSYPGTREAFF
18,-,TRBJ2-2,-,TRBV7-3,TGTGCCAGCAGCTTAAGACCCTTGGGCAGGGCCTCCACCGGGGAGCTGTTTTTT,CASSLRPLGRASTGELFF
17,TRBD2,TRBJ2-1,-,TRBV7-9,TGTGCCAGCAGCCAAAATCGGCGGGGGTCCCACTACAATGAGCAGTTCTTC,CASSQNRRGSHYNEQFF
14,-,TRBJ2-2,-,TRBV5-1,TGCGCCAGCAGGGACACCGCGAACACCGGGGAGCTGTTTTTT,CASRDTANTGELFF
15,TRBD1,TRBJ1-2,-,TRBV19,TGTGCCAGTAGTAAGACAGGGGGCGGTGACTATGGCTACACCTTC,CASSKTGGGDYGYTF
13,-,TRBJ1-2,once,TRBV12-3/TRBV12-4,TGTGCCAGCAGTATACAGACAAACTATGGCTACACCTTC,CASSIQTNYGYTF
14,-,TRBJ1-4,-,TRBV2,TGTGCCAGCAGGCCAGGGGCAGAAAGTGAAAAACTGTTTTTT,CASRPGAESEKLFF
15,TRBD2,TRBJ2-7,-,TRBV28,TGTGCCAGCAGTTTGTGGAGCGGGAATAGCTACGAGCAGTACTTC,CASSLWSGNSYEQYF
11,-,TRBJ2-7,-,TRBV30,TGTGCCTGGAGTGTACTTGACGAGCAGTACTTC,CAWSVLDEQYF
15,TRBD1,TRBJ2-7,once,TRBV9,TGTGCCAGCAGCGCGGGACAGGCGACCTCCTACGAGCAGTACTTC,CASSAGQATSYEQYF
14,-,TRBJ1-4,-,TRBV5-6,TGTGCCAGCAGCCGTGGGAGGAGGAATGAAAAACTGTTTTTT,CASSRGRRNEKLFF
16,TRBD1,TRBJ1-1,-,TRBV4-2,TGTGCCAGCAGCCAAGATGGGGGACAGACGAACACTGAAGCTTTCTTT,CASSQDGGQTNTEAFF
13,-,TRBJ2-3,few,TRBV7-2,TGTGCCAGTGGGGGCCCTAGCACAGATACGCAGTATTTT,CASGGPSTDTQYF
16,-,TRBJ1-2,-,TRBV7-9,TGTGCCAGCAGCTTAGCGTGGCAGCGGGCGGCGTGGGGCTACACCTTC,CASSLAWQRAAWGYTF
14,-,TRBJ2-5,once,TRBV3-1/TRBV3-2,TGTGCCAGCAGCCAAGGAGCGGAGCAAGAGACCCAGTACTTC,CASSQGAEQETQYF
18,-,TRBJ2-3,once,TRBV6-2/TRBV6-3,TGTGCCAGCAGTTACAGCGGCGACCCCCGGGCCCACGCAGATACGCAGTATTTT,CASSYSGDPRAHADTQYF
16,TRBD2,TRBJ2-5,-,TRBV28,TGTGCCAGCAGAGGGGGACTAGCGGGCGTTCGTGAGACCCAGTACTTC,CASRGGLAGVRETQYF
16,TRBD1,TRBJ2-5,-,TRBV7-2,TGTGCCAGCAGCTTAATTGGCAGGGGGTACCAAGAGACCCAGTACTTC,CASSLIGRGYQETQYF
15,-,TRBJ2-5,-,TRBV19,TGTGCCAGTACCCCGGACAGCTCAAGACGGGGGACCCAGTACTTC,CASTPDSSRRGTQYF
11,TRBD2,TRBJ2-1,-,TRBV27,TGTGCCAGCATGGGGAGGGGTGGGCAGTTCTTC,CASMGRGGQFF
15,-,TRBJ2-7,-,TRBV11-1,TGTGCCAGCAGCTTACTCCGGGGGAGCTCCTACGAGCAGTACTTC,CASSLLRGSSYEQYF
14,-,TRBJ1-1,-,TRBV15,TGTGCCACCAGCAATGACAGGTTTGGCACTGAAGCTTTCTTT,CATSNDRFGTEAFF
15,-,TRBJ2-7,once,TRBV7-2,TGTGCCAGCAAGATTAGGGCGGGCGCCGGGGGCGAGCAGTACTTC,CASKIRAGAGGEQYF
11,-,TRBJ2-7,-,TRBV11-3,TGTGCCAGCAGCCCCAGTCAGGAGCAGTACTTC,CASSPSQEQYF
17,TRBD2,TRBJ2-1,-,TRBV29-1,TGCAGCGCGGTTGAGGGACTAGCGGGAGGGTCCTACAATGAGCAGTTCTTC,CSAVEGLAGGSYNEQFF
16,TRBD1,TRBJ1-2,-,TRBV4-3,TGCGCCAGCAGCCCCGAAGACAGGGGAGATACCTATGGCTACACCTTC,CASSPEDRGDTYGYTF
17,TRBD2,TRBJ2-5,-,TRBV15,TGTGCCACCAGCAGAGACCCCCCGGGGGGTGCCCAAGAGACCCAGTACTTC,CATSRDPPGGAQETQYF
16,TRBD1,TRBJ2-3,-,TRBV5-4,TGTGCCAGCAGCATACCCGGGACAGCTAGCACAGATACGCAGTATTTT,CASSIPGTASTDTQYF
16,TRBD2,TRBJ2-7,-,TRBV28,TGTGCCAGCAGCTCTCCAGGGACTAGCGGGACCGACGAGCAGTACTTC,CASSSPGTSGTDEQYF
15,-,TRBJ2-1,-,TRBV2,TGTGCCAGCGTGGAAGCGTTGAGCTCCTACAATGAGCAGTTCTTC,CASVEALSSYNEQFF
17,-,TRBJ1-5,-,TRBV4-2,TGTGCCAGCAGCCAAGACCTACCGGGACACCTCGGTAAGCCCCAGCATTTT,CASSQDLPGHLGKPQHF
16,TRBD1,TRBJ1-1,-,TRBV11-1,TGTGCCAGCAGCTCCGGACAGGGAATAAGGGGGACTGAAGCTTTCTTT,CASSSGQGIRGTEAFF